Below are 27 T cell receptor beta chains sequenced from a single sample in a study of CD8 T cells in ankylosing spondylitis. Via MiXCR, TCRdb re-called the 5' RACE reads, giving one row per CDR3 protein. The sample has 150,000 to 200,000 distinct CDR3 sequences; about 18% are singletons. Sequences were obtained from blood, either unsorted or a sorted T cell fraction (not recorded which). The receptors here all came from a male donor aged 10-29 years with ankylosing spondylitis or in good health (not recorded which).

The rearrangement uses TRBV12-3 or TRBV12-4 and TRBJ2-2; possibly TRBD2 for D (7 bases). V was shortened by 2 bases and J by 7 bases, with 11 bases between the two germline ends. The CDR3 length is 14 residues. The CDR3 protein is CASSLRGGGGELFF. CDR3 bases: TGTGCCAGCAGTTTAAGGGGAGGGGGCGGGGAGCTGTTTTTT.

This clonotype turned up a few times. The chain carries TRBV12-3 or TRBV12-4 and TRBJ2-5, with 15 nucleotides matching TRBD2. V lost 2 bases, J lost 5 bases, and 9 bases stayed unmatched. CDR3 length: 18 residues. The CDR3 DNA sequence: TGTGCCAGCAGTTTAAGCGGGACTAGCGGGAGGATGGGGGAGACCCAGTACTTC. Its translation is CASSLSGTSGRMGETQYF.

The sample holds many counts of this clonotype. V usage is TRBV6-5 and J usage is TRBJ2-7, with 14 nucleotides matching TRBD2. CDR1 is MNHEY, CDR2 SVGAGI, per germline. Germline trimming cut 6 bases from V and 3 bases from J; bases unmatched to any gene: 16. The CDR3 extends over 19 amino acids. The chain's CDR3 is CASSNSRGLAGEGNYEQYV. DNA for the CDR3: TGTGCCAGCAGCAACTCCCGGGGACTAGCGGGAGAGGGGAACTACGAGCAGTACGTC.

The chain recombines TRBV11-2 with TRBJ2-1; D is ambiguous. The CDR3 spans 13 residues. The germline V and J ends were trimmed by 0 bases and 9 bases, with 9 bases remaining between them. From germline, CDR1 is SGHAT and CDR2 FQNNGV. The CDR3 is CASSLDRGFEQFF. Here the CDR3 DNA reads TGTGCCAGCAGCTTAGATCGAGGCTTTGAGCAGTTCTTC.

This clonotype was recorded many times. The chain uses TRBV19 and TRBJ2-5; 8 bases agree with TRBD1. The CDR3 contains 14 residues. CDR1 and CDR2 (germline): LNHDA, SQIVND (reference sequence). Trimming cost V 4 bases and J 5 bases; bases outside gene matches: 6. CDR3 loop: CASSTTGVLETQYF. CDR3 DNA: TGTGCCAGTAGTACGACAGGGGTATTGGAGACCCAGTACTTC.

This clonotype was observed at least ten times. The genes are TRBV24-1 and TRBJ2-1, with D perhaps assigned TRBD1 or TRBD2 (6 bases each). This CDR3 contains 12 residues. CDR1 and CDR2 (germline): KGHDR, SFDVKD. Trimming left V 9 bases short and J 3 bases short, with 8 bases between. The CDR3 is CATEGGYNEQFF. CDR3 DNA sequence: TGTGCCACCGAGGGGGGCTACAATGAGCAGTTCTTC.

The sample holds many counts of this clonotype. The V call is TRBV20-1, the J call TRBJ2-5; D remains ambiguous. Germline V gene data show CDR1 as DFQATT and CDR2 as SNEGSKA (reference sequence). The CDR3 extends over 13 amino acids. Trimming cost V 3 bases and J 2 bases, with 10 bases left between them. The CDR3 protein is CSASRYGQETQYF. CDR3 DNA sequence: TGCAGTGCTAGCCGTTACGGACAAGAGACCCAGTACTTC.

This clonotype was counted at least ten times. J is TRBJ2-3 and V is TRBV9, with TRBD2 matching over 7 bases. Trimming took 4 bases from V and 2 from J; bases not matched to a gene: 7. Per germline, CDR1 SGDLS and CDR2 YYNGEE. The CDR3 is 15 residues long. CDR3 DNA sequence: TGTGCCAGCAGCTCCCGGGGAGGGGTCACAGATACGCAGTATTTT. This encodes CASSSRGGVTDTQYF. Variable domain in full (rest from reference TRBV9 and TRBJ2-3): DSGVTQTPKHLITATGQRVTLRCSPRSGDLSVYWYQQSLDQGLQFLIQYYNGEERAKGNILERFSAQQFPDLHSELNLSSLELGDSALYFCASSSRGGVTDTQYFGPGTRLTVL.

The table lists this clonotype with a few counts. The CDR3, as DNA: TGTGCCAGCAGTTATCAGGCCAACACTGAAGCTTTCTTT. Its translation: CASSYQANTEAFF. This sequence joins TRBV6-2 or TRBV6-3 and TRBJ1-1; no clear D. The V end lost 3 bases, the J end lost 2 bases, and 7 bases lay between the germline ends. The germline V gene has CDR1 MNHEY and CDR2 SVGEGT. The CDR3 is 13 residues long.

This clonotype was detected ten times or more. The chain employs TRBV7-8 and TRBJ2-3; weak D call: TRBD2 (5 bases). Trimming took 5 bases from V and 5 from J, leaving 17 bases between them. The CDR3 runs to 15 residues. Germline-derived CDR1 and CDR2 are SGHVS and FQNEAQ. DNA of the CDR3: TGTGCCAGCAGCCCGCACCTACTAGTTTTAGATACGCAGTATTTT. Translation: CASSPHLLVLDTQYF.

This clonotype was seen many times. The chain couples TRBV15 to TRBJ2-7; D is perhaps TRBD1 (5 bases). The CDR3 consists of 11 residues. Trimming left V 1 base short and J 7 bases short, with 5 bases between. Germline loops: CDR1 LNHNV, CDR2 YYDKDF (reference sequence). The CDR3 is CATSRAGEQYF. CDR3 DNA: TGTGCCACCAGCAGAGCAGGGGAGCAGTACTTC.

Ten or more counts support this clonotype. V is TRBV20-1 and J is TRBJ2-3; the D gene is possibly TRBD1 (6 bases). Germline CDR1 DFQATT, CDR2 SNEGSKA (reference sequence). The V and J ends lost 2 bases and 0 bases respectively, with 12 bases between them. The CDR3 totals 15 residues. The CDR3 sequence is CSARPGEGSTDTQYF. DNA for the CDR3: TGCAGTGCTAGACCAGGGGAAGGGAGCACAGATACGCAGTATTTT.

Ten or more counts support this clonotype. V gene TRBV11-2 combines with J gene TRBJ2-2; tentative D call: TRBD1 (6 bases). The CDR3 is 15 amino acids. The V gene lost 3 bases and the J gene lost 5 bases, with 13 bases spanning the gap. Per the germline V gene, CDR1 is SGHAT and CDR2 is FQNNGV. The CDR3 protein is CASSLVRGETGELFF. The DNA for the CDR3 is TGTGCCAGCAGCTTGGTCAGGGGTGAGACCGGGGAGCTGTTTTTT. The full variable domain, with the rest looked up from reference TRBV11-2 and TRBJ2-2, is EAGVAQSPRYKIIEKRQSVAFWCNPISGHATLYWYQQILGQGPKLLIQFQNNGVVDDSQLPKDRFSAERLKGVDSTLKIQPAKLEDSAVYLCASSLVRGETGELFFGEGSRLTVL.

There are many counts of this clonotype. The gene calls are TRBV3-1 and TRBJ2-7; the D gene could be TRBD1 or TRBD2 (6 bases each). There are 16 residues in the CDR3. CDR1 and CDR2 (germline): LGHDT, YNNKEL (reference sequence). V lost 0 bases, J lost 2 bases, and 14 bases lay in between. CDR3 nucleotide sequence: TGTGCCAGCAGCCAAGATGTACAGGGCGGGACCTACGAGCAGTACTTC. The encoded protein is CASSQDVQGGTYEQYF.

This clonotype was counted at least ten times. The chain has TRBV6-2 or TRBV6-3 and TRBJ2-7, with no clear D. V lost 2 bases to trimming and J lost 3 bases, with 11 bases between them. Germline V gives CDR1 MNHEY, CDR2 SVGEGT. This CDR3 spans 14 amino acids. The CDR3 DNA reads TGTGCCAGCAGTTACGGCCGGGTCGGCTACGAGCAGTACTTC. Translated, it gives CASSYGRVGYEQYF.

Many counts were recorded for this clonotype. The chain employs TRBV7-8 and TRBJ2-1, with 11 bases matching TRBD2. Trimming took 1 base from V and 4 from J; bases not matched to a gene: 6. The length of the CDR3 is 17 residues. The V gene's germline CDR1 is SGHVS and CDR2 FQNEAQ. CDR3 DNA sequence: TGTGCCAGCAGCTTAGGGTCTGGGACTAGCGGATACAATGAGCAGTTCTTC. This translates into CASSLGSGTSGYNEQFF.

This clonotype has a handful of counts. V is TRBV5-4 and J is TRBJ2-5; D assignment may be TRBD1 or TRBD2 (5 bases each). The CDR3 sequence is 15 residues long. Trimming pared 4 bases from V and 5 bases from J, leaving 18 bases between. Germline values: CDR1 SGHNT, CDR2 YYREEE (reference sequence). CDR3 nucleotide sequence: TGTGCCAGCAGCGCCTCAGGGAAGGGACGGGAGACCCAGTACTTC. Encoded protein: CASSASGKGRETQYF. Drawing the rest from reference TRBV5-4 and TRBJ2-5, the complete variable domain is ETGVTQSPTHLIKTRGQQVTLRCSSQSGHNTVSWYQQALGQGPQFIFQYYREEENGRGNFPPRFSGLQFPNYSSELNVNALELDDSALYLCASSASGKGRETQYFGPGTRLLVL.

This clonotype was seen only a few times. V gene TRBV5-1 combines with J gene TRBJ2-1, with 13 bases fitting TRBD2. The CDR3 runs to 15 residues. Germline CDR1 is SGHRS and CDR2 is YFSETQ. Trimming removed 4 bases from V and 7 bases from J; junction bases left unmatched: 5. The CDR3 DNA reads as TGCGCCAGCAGCCATGGACTAGCGGGAGAGAATGAGCAGTTCTTC. Amino acid sequence: CASSHGLAGENEQFF.

The chain uses TRBV29-1 and TRBJ2-1, with 7 bases matching TRBD2. The CDR3 has 11 residues. The ends lost 6 bases at V and 6 bases at J; junction bases unmatched: 2. Looked up from germline, CDR1 is SQVTM and CDR2 is ANQGSEA. CDR3 nucleotides: TGCAGCGTACGGACTAGCAATGAGCAGTTCTTC. Translating gives CSVRTSNEQFF.

Many counts were recorded for this clonotype. The chain links TRBV7-2 to TRBJ2-5; D tentatively reads TRBD1 or TRBD2 (5 bases each). V was pared by 2 bases and J by 4 bases, with 17 bases between. CDR1 and CDR2 from the germline V gene are SGHTA and FQGNSA. CDR3 size: 16 residues. DNA for the CDR3: TGTGCCAGCAGCTTACGACGGACCGGGGACGGAGAGACCCAGTACTTC. Translating it yields CASSLRRTGDGETQYF.

This clonotype was seen a handful of times. The chain joins TRBV20-1 to TRBJ2-5; D not resolved. Germline lookup yields CDR1 DFQATT and CDR2 SNEGSKA (reference sequence). This CDR3 is 11 amino acids long. V lost 3 bases and J lost 5, with 7 bases in between. The CDR3 region has the DNA TGCAGTGCTAGGGCCAGTGAGACCCAGTACTTC. Translation gives CSARASETQYF.

This clonotype has a count of ten or more. The chain carries TRBV7-9 and TRBJ2-3; TRBD2 aligns across 8 bases. The germline V gene encodes CDR1 SEHNR and CDR2 FQNEAQ (reference sequence). V lost 5 bases to trimming and J lost 9 bases; unmatched junction nucleotides: 7. The CDR3 spans 13 residues. CDR3 DNA: TGTGCCAGCAGCCCGGAAGCGGGAGCGACGCAGTATTTT. It is translated as CASSPEAGATQYF.

The rearrangement uses TRBV20-1 and TRBJ1-6, with D possibly matching TRBD1 (5 bases). Trimming removed 5 bases at V and 7 bases at J, with 15 bases between. Germline V gene sequence: CDR1 DFQATT, CDR2 SNEGSKA (reference sequence). The CDR3 loop spans 14 amino acids. The CDR3 sequence: CSAGPGTDNSPLHF. CDR3 in DNA: TGCAGTGCTGGTCCCGGGACTGACAATTCACCCCTCCACTTT.

This clonotype was picked up many times. An end of the junction differs from the germline gene, which may be a read error. V gene TRBV3-1 combines with J gene TRBJ1-5; weak D call: TRBD1 (5 bases). This CDR3 spans 15 amino acids. CDR1 and CDR2 (germline): LGHDT, YNNKEL (reference sequence). In nucleotides, the CDR3 is TGTGCCAGCAGCCAAGATACGGGGCCGAATCGGCCCCAGCATTTT. Protein: CASSQDTGPNRPQHF.

This clonotype has a count of ten or more. This chain connects TRBV5-1 to TRBJ2-5; 11 nucleotides match TRBD1. The CDR3 runs to 16 residues. The ends lost 0 bases at V and 4 bases at J; junction bases unmatched: 5. Germline lookup yields CDR1 SGHRS and CDR2 YFSETQ. Here the CDR3 DNA reads TGCGCCAGCAGCTTGGAGGACAGGGGGCTCGCAGAGACCCAGTACTTC. Its protein is CASSLEDRGLAETQYF.

This clonotype showed up just once. This chain uses TRBV10-3 with TRBJ2-3, with D perhaps matching TRBD1 (6 bases). V was shortened by 0 bases and J by 1 base, with 11 bases between the two germline ends. The CDR3 contains 16 residues. CDR1 and CDR2 (germline): ENHRY, SYGVKD. This CDR3 reads CAISESRAGGTDTQYF. The CDR3 DNA is TGTGCCATCAGTGAGTCTCGGGCAGGGGGCACAGATACGCAGTATTTT.

This clonotype was seen repeatedly, ten times or more. This rearrangement joins TRBV7-3 to TRBJ2-1; the match to TRBD2 covers 14 bases. This CDR3 has 17 amino acids. Trimming at V came to 1 base and at J to 4 bases, leaving 3 bases not matched to a gene. Germline V gene data show CDR1 as SGHTA and CDR2 as FQGTGA. This CDR3 reads CASSLRGTSGSYNEQFF. CDR3 DNA: TGTGCCAGCAGCTTAAGGGGGACTAGCGGGAGTTACAATGAGCAGTTCTTC.